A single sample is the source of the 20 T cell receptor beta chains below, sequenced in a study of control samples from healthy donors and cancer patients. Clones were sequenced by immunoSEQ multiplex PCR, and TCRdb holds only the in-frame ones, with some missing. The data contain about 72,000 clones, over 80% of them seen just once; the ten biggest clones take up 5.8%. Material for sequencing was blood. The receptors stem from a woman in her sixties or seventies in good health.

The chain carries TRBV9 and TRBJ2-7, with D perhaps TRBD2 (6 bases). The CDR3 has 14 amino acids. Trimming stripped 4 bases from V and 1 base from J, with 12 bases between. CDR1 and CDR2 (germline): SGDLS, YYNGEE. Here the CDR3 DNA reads TGTGCCAGCAGCCCAGGGACTGCGTCCTACGAGCAGTACTTC. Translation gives CASSPGTASYEQYF.

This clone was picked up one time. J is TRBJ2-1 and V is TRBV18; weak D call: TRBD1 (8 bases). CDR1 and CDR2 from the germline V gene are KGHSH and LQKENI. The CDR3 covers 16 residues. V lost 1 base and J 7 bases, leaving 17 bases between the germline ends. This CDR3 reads CASSPLTGGAENEQFF. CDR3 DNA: TGTGCCAGCTCACCACTAACAGGGGGGGCTGAAAATGAGCAGTTCTTC. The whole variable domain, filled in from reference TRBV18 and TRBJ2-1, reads NAGVMQNPRHLVRRRGQEARLRCSPMKGHSHVYWYRQLPEEGLKFMVYLQKENIIDESGMPKERFSAEFPKEGPSILRIQQVVRGDSAAYFCASSPLTGGAENEQFFGPGTRLTVL.

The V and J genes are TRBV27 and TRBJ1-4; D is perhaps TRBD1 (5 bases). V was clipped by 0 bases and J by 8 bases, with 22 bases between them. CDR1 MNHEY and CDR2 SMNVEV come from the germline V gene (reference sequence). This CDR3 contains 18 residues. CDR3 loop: CASSLSVGGAGRGEKLFF. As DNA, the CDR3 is TGTGCCAGCAGTTTATCGGTCGGGGGTGCAGGGAGGGGAGAAAAACTGTTTTTT.

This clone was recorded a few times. In DNA, the CDR3 is TGTGCCAGCAGCTTGGGGCAGGGAACGATTAATGAAAAACTGTTTTTT. Translating it yields CASSLGQGTINEKLFF. The chain combines TRBV7-9 with TRBJ1-4; tentatively, D is TRBD1 (5 bases). The germline V gene encodes CDR1 SEHNR and CDR2 FQNEAQ (reference sequence). V lost 3 bases and J 4 bases, leaving 15 bases between the germline ends. The length of the CDR3 is 16 residues.

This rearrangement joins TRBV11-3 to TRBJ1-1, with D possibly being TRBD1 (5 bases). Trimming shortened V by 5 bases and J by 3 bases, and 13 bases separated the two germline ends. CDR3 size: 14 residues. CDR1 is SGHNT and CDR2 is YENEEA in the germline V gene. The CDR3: CASSRGRSDTEAFF. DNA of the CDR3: TGTGCCAGCAGCAGGGGCAGGAGTGACACTGAAGCTTTCTTT.

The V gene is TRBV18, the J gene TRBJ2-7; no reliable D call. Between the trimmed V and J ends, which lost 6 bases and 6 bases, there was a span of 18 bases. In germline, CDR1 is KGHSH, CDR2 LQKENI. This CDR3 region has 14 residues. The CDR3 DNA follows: TGTGCCAGCTCTCTCGATGGGGTCCTCGGCGAGCAGTACTTC. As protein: CASSLDGVLGEQYF. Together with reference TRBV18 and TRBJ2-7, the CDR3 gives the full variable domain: NAGVMQNPRHLVRRRGQEARLRCSPMKGHSHVYWYRQLPEEGLKFMVYLQKENIIDESGMPKERFSAEFPKEGPSILRIQQVVRGDSAAYFCASSLDGVLGEQYFGPGTRLTVT.

In nucleotides, the CDR3 is TGTGCCAGCAGCCTCGGGACAGCCGGTGAAGCTTTCTTT. Translated: CASSLGTAGEAFF. V usage is TRBV3-1 (or the pseudogene TRBV3-2) and J usage is TRBJ1-1; 7 bases are shared with TRBD1. Germline V CDR1 and CDR2: LGHDT, YNNKEL (reference sequence). This CDR3 has 13 residues. V was pared by 4 bases and J by 7 bases, with 6 bases of the junction left unmatched.

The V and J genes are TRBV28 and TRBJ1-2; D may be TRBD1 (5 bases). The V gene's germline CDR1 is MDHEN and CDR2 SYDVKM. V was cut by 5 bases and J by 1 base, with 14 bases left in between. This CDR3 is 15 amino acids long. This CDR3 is CASSQTGRLNYGYTF. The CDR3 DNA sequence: TGTGCCAGCAGTCAGACGGGACGCCTTAACTATGGCTACACCTTC.

The DNA of the CDR3 is TGTGCCAGCAGCGTATCAGGAGCGGGAGGAGAGACCCAGTACTTC. This codes for CASSVSGAGGETQYF. The V and J genes are TRBV9 and TRBJ2-5; 9 nucleotides agree with TRBD2. From germline, CDR1 is SGDLS and CDR2 YYNGEE. Trimming removed 1 base from V and 4 bases from J; junction bases left unmatched: 5. This CDR3 region has 15 residues.

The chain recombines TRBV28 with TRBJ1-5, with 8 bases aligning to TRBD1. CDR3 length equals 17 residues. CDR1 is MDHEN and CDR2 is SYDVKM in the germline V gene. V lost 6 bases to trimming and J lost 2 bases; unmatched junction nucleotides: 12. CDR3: CASSSGGQGWGNQPQHF. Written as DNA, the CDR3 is TGTGCCAGCAGCTCCGGAGGACAGGGTTGGGGCAATCAGCCCCAGCATTTT.

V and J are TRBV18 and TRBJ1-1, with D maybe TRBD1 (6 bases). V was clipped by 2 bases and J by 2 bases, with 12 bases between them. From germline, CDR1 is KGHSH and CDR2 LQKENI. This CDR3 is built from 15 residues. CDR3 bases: TGTGCCAGCTCACCAGAGGGAGGGGGTAACACTGAAGCTTTCTTT. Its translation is CASSPEGGGNTEAFF.

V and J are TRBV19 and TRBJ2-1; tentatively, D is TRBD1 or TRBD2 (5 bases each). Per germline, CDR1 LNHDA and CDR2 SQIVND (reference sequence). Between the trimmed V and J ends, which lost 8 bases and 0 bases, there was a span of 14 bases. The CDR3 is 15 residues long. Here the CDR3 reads CASSIGESSYNEQFF. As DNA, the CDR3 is TGTGCCAGTTCGATAGGGGAGAGCTCCTACAATGAGCAGTTCTTC. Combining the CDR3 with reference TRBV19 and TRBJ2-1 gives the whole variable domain DGGITQSPKYLFRKEGQNVTLSCEQNLNHDAMYWYRQDPGQGLRLIYYSQIVNDFQKGDIAEGYSVSREKKESFPLTVTSAQKNPTAFYLCASSIGESSYNEQFFGPGTRLTVL.

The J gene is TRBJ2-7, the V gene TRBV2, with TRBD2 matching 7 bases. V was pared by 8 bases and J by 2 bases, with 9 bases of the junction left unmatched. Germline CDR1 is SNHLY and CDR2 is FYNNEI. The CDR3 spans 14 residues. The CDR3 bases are TGTGCCAGCGGTCCTAGCGGCAACACCTACGAGCAGTACTTC. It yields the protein CASGPSGNTYEQYF.

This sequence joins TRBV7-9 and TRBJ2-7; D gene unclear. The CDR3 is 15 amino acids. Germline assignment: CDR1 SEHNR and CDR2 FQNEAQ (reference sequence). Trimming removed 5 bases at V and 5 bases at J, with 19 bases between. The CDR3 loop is CASSPDVLMVHEQYF. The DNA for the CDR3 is TGTGCCAGCAGCCCGGACGTGCTTATGGTCCACGAGCAGTACTTC.

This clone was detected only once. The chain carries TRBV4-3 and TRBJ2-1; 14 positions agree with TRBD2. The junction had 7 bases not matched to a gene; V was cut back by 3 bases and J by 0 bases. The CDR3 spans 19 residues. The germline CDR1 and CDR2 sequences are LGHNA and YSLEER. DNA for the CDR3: TGCGCCAGCAGCCATAGCTTCGGGACTAGCGGGAGCTCCTACAATGAGCAGTTCTTC. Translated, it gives CASSHSFGTSGSSYNEQFF.

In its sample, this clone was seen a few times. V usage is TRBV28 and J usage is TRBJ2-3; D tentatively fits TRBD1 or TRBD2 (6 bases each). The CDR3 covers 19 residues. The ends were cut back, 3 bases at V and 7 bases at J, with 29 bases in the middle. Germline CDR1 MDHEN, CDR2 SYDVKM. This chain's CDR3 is CASSFRAGEIAVHLNTQYF. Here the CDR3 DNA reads TGTGCCAGCAGTTTTCGGGCAGGGGAGATAGCGGTTCATTTAAATACGCAGTATTTT.

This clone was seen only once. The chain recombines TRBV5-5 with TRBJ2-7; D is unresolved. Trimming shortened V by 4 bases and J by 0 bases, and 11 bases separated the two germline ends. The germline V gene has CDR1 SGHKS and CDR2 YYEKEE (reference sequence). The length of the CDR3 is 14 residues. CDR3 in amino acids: CASSLLQVSYEQYF. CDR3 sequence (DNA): TGTGCCAGCAGCCTCCTTCAGGTCTCCTACGAGCAGTACTTC.

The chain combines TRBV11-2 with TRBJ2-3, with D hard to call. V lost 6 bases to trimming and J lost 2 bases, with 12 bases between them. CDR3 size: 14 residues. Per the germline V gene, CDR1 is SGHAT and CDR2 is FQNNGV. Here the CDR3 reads CASSRNRDTDTQYF. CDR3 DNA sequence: TGTGCCAGCAGTAGGAACAGAGACACAGATACGCAGTATTTT.

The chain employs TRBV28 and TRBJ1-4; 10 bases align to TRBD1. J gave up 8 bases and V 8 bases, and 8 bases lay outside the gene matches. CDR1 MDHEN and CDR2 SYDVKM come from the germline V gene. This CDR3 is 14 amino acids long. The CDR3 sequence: CASGRTGGGEKLFF. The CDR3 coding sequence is TGTGCCAGCGGGCGGACAGGGGGGGGCGAAAAACTGTTTTTT.

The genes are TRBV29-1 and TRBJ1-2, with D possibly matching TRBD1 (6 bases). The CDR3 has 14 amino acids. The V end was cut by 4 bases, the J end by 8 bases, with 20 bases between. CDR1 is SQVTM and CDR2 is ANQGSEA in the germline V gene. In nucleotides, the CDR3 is TGCAGCGTTGGCCACCCGGGGGCGCGGGGAGGCTACACCTTC. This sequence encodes CSVGHPGARGGYTF.